This T cell receptor (beta chain) was observed in a study of cytomegalovirus exposure and HLA in healthy donors. Trimming took off 8 bases at V and 4 bases at J, with 20 bases between the two ends. Germline-derived CDR1 and CDR2 are KGHSH and LQKENI. This CDR3 is built from 15 residues. The assay was immunoSEQ multiplex PCR, and TCRdb's table has in-frame clones only and misses some. The profile shows some 150,000 clones, roughly 89% of them singletons. The V call is TRBV18, the J call TRBJ1-1; D is possibly TRBD1 (6 bases). This sequence originates from a man between 18 and 35 years old in good health and CMV-seropositive. The specimen sequenced was PBMCs. CDR3 sequence reads: CASTAAPGAITEAFF. In DNA, the CDR3 is TGTGCCAGCACCGCCGCCCCAGGGGCAATCACTGAAGCTTTCTTT. The whole variable domain, remainder taken from reference TRBV18 and TRBJ1-1, is NAGVMQNPRHLVRRRGQEARLRCSPMKGHSHVYWYRQLPEEGLKFMVYLQKENIIDESGMPKERFSAEFPKEGPSILRIQQVVRGDSAAYFCASTAAPGAITEAFFGQGTRLTVV.